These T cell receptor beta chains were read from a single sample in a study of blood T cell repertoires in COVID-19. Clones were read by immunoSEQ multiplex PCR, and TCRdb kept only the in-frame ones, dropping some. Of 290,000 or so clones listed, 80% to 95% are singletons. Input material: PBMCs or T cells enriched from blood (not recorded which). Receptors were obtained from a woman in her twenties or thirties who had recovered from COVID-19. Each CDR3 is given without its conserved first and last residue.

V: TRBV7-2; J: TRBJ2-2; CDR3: ASSSLAGGNTGELF
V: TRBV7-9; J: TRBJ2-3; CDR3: ASSLMAGIAADTQY
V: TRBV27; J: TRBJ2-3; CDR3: ASSLVRSDTQY
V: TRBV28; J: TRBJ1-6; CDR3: ASSSRQPVSPLH
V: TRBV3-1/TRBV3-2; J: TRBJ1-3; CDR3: ASSRYGVNGNTIY
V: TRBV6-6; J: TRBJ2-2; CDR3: ASSRRLAGGRTGELF
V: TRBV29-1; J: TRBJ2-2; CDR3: SVARTGTNTGELF
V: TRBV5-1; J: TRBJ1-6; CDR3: ASSGQANSPLH
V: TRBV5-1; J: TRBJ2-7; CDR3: ASSSRSGYEQY
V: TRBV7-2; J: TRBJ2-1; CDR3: ASSLGQHNEQF
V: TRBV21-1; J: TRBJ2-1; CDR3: ASMRQGTNNEQF
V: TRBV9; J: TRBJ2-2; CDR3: ASSSPRSPNTGELF
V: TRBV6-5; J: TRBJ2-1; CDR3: ASRQDRDYNEQF
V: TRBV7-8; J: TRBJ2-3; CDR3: ASSLAWRELGGDTQY
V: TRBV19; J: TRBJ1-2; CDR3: ASSIPTVRGQAGYGYT
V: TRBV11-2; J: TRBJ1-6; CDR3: ASSHSGTANSPLH
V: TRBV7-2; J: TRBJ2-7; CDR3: ASSLVETSGRVSYEQY
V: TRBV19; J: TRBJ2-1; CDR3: ASSIMAGGYNEQF
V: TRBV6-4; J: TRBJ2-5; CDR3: ASSPQGSVETQY
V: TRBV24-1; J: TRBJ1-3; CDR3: ATSRGPGNTIY
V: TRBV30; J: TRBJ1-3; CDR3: AWSVESSTIY
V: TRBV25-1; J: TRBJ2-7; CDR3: ASSVRDRTYEQY
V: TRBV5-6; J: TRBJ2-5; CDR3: ASSPLADQETQY
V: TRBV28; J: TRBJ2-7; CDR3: ASSLSPRMTEIYEQY
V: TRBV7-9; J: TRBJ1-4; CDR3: ASRPATGGINEKLF
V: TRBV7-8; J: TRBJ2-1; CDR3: ASSPGDEQF
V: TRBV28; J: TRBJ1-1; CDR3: ASRPGQLNTEAF
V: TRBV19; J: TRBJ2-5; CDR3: ASSIGQGAETQY
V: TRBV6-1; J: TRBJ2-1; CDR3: ASSEGGQGQI
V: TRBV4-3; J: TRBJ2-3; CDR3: ASSQSLANTQY
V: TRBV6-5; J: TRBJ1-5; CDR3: ASSLSGTDINQPQH
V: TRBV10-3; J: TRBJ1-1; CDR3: AISDPGTGNTEAF
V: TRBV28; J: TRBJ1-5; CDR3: ASSFQGALGQPQH
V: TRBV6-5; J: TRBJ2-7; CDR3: ASGGQGTYEQY
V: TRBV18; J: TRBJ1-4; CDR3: ASSPSGVTLGEKLF
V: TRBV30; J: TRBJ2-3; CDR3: AWSVNGDTQY
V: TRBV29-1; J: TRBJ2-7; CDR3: SARTSGSYEQY
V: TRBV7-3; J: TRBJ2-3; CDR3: ASSLTWGLAGAIVKDTQY
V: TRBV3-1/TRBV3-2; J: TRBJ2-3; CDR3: ASSHELAGDSFTDTQY
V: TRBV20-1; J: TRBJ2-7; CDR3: SASLLAGGSYEQY
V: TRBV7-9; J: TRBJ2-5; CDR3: ASSFRQGQHQETQY
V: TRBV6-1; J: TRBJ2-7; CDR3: ASSEGSSYEQY
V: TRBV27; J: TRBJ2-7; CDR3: ASSPVEELSYEQY
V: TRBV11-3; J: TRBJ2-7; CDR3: ASSLRTGSSYEQY
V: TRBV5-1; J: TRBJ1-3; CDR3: ASTGTGNTIY